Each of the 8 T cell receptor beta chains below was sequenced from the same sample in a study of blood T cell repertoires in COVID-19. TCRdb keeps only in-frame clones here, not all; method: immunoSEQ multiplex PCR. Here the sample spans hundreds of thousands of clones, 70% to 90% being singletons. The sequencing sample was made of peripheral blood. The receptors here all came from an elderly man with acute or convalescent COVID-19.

DNA for the CDR3: TGTGCCAGCAGCTACGACAGGGCAGGCTACAATGAGCAGTTCTTC. It codes for CASSYDRAGYNEQFF. The chain has TRBV6-6 and TRBJ2-1, with 7 nucleotides matching TRBD1. With V trimmed by 6 bases and J by 3 bases, 8 bases remained unmatched. This CDR3 comprises 15 residues. In germline, CDR1 is MNHNY, CDR2 SVGAGI (reference sequence).

CDR3 nucleotides: TGTGCCAGCAGCTTAGCGCAGACAAGCACAGATACGCAGTATTTT. Translating it yields CASSLAQTSTDTQYF. The V and J genes are TRBV7-2 and TRBJ2-3; D remains unclear. V lost 0 bases and J lost 0, with 7 bases in between. This CDR3 is 15 amino acids long. Looked up from germline, CDR1 is SGHTA and CDR2 is FQGNSA.

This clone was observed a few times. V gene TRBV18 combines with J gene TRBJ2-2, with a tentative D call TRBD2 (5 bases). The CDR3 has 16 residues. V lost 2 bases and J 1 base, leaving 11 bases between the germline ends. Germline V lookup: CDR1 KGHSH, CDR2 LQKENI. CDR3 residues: CASSPLDWLNTGELFF. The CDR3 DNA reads TGTGCCAGCTCACCATTGGACTGGTTGAACACCGGGGAGCTGTTTTTT.

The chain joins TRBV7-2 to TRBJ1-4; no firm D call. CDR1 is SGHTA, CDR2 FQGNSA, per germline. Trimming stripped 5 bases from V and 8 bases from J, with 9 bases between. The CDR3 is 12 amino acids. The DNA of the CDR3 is TGTGCCAGCAGCCTGGGTAGCGAAAAACTGTTTTTT. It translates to CASSLGSEKLFF.

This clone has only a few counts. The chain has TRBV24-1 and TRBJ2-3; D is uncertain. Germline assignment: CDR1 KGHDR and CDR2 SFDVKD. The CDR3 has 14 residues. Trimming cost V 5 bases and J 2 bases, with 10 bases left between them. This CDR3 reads CATSVGGATDTQYF. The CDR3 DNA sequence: TGTGCCACCAGTGTAGGCGGCGCCACAGATACGCAGTATTTT.

CDR3 nucleotide sequence: TGTGCCAGCAGCGCGACAGGGACCTACAATGAGCAGTTCTTC. Translating it yields CASSATGTYNEQFF. The V call is TRBV4-2, the J call TRBJ2-1; TRBD1 matches at 7 bases. The CDR3 has 14 residues. Germline values: CDR1 LGHNA, CDR2 YNFKEQ. V shed 5 bases and J 2 bases; nucleotides not matched to a gene: 3.

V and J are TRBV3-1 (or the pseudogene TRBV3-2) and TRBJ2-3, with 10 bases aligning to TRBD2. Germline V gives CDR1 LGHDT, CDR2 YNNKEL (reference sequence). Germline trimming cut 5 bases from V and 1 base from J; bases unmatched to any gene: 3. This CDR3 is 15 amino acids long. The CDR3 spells CASSDLAGGTDTQYF. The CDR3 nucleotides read TGTGCCAGCAGCGATCTAGCGGGAGGCACAGATACGCAGTATTTT.

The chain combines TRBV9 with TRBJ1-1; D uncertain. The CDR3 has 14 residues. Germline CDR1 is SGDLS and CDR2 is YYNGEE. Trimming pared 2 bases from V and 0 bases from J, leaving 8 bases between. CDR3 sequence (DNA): TGTGCCAGCAGCGTGGAGGGTCTGAACACTGAAGCTTTCTTT. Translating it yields CASSVEGLNTEAFF.